This TCR beta chain was found in a study of long-term antiretroviral therapy in people with HIV. For the study at large: A decade or so separates the oldest specimens from the later 2015 immediate-ART recommendation.

Samples were assayed with immunoSEQ v3.0 at survey level. Measured with immunoSEQ multiplex PCR; TCRdb has only the in-frame clones, and not every one. Seen here are around 18,000 clones, about 80% observed once, and the top ten hold approximately 15%. The study used samples holding roughly 0.85-11 million cryopreserved PBMC before DNA extraction. The receptor was derived from a woman between 50 and 59 years old with HIV. Sequencing used unsorted PBMCs, obtained 0.5 years before starting antiretroviral therapy.

The CDR3 loop reads CASSYIAGNEQFF. The CDR3, as DNA: TGTGCCAGCAGTTACATAGCGGGGAATGAGCAGTTCTTC. The chain is built from TRBV25-1 and TRBJ2-1, with 8 bases identical to TRBD2. The CDR3 length is 13 residues. Germline V lookup: CDR1 MGHDK, CDR2 SYGVNS. V was pared by 5 bases and J by 7 bases, with 4 bases of the junction left unmatched.